Described below is a single TCR beta chain sequence and its context. Antigen unknown. This CDR3 has 18 amino acids. The V gene end was trimmed by 2 bases and the J gene end by 2 bases; junction bases not matched to a gene: 11. The germline V gene encodes CDR1 MNHEY and CDR2 SVGAGI. These data originate in a study of T-cell reconstitution after alpha-beta-depleted transplantation in children. Whole-study results and caveats: Day-60 TCRbeta diversity that was high in some patients was derived from surviving recipient T cells and thymic progenitors. Alpha-beta T cells about two months after transplant reportedly derived from several hundred expanded graft clones. Most T-cell counts and diversity one year after the transplant came from T cells that were newly produced.

During its preparation, the TCRbeta library received unique molecular identifiers. TCRdb reprocessed the PCR reads via MiXCR and lists one record per CDR3 protein. The repertoire holds fewer than 550,000 distinct CDR3 sequences, with more than 9% as singletons. J is TRBJ2-3 and V is TRBV6-5; the match to TRBD2 covers 9 bases. The specimen comprised PBMCs, sampled before TCRalphabeta/CD19-depleted stem cell transplant. The TCR sequence derives from a child aged 2 to 10 with inherited bone marrow failure, due to receive a stem cell transplant. The CDR3 protein is CASSYQYLAGAATDTQYF. In DNA, the CDR3 is TGTGCCAGCAGTTACCAATATTTAGCGGGAGCGGCCACAGATACGCAGTATTTT.